What follows describes a single TCR beta chain. This sample is part of a study of T cells after yellow fever vaccination. The germline CDR1 and CDR2 sequences are SGHTA and FQGNSA. V was clipped by 5 bases and J by 6 bases, with 16 bases between them. CDR3 length: 15 amino acids. TCRdb re-called the 5' RACE reads through MiXCR, storing one row per CDR3 protein. The sample lists some 350,000 distinct CDR3 sequences; approximately 10% were seen once. The sequenced sample was PBMCs, obtained on the day of the first yellow fever vaccination. The chain joins TRBV7-2 to TRBJ2-2; D is perhaps TRBD2 (5 bases). This clonotype was sampled from a man younger than 30 who received the YFV17D yellow fever vaccine. The CDR3 DNA reads as TGTGCCAGCAGCCTGGGCCCAGGAGGCTCCGGGGAGCTGTTTTTT. This sequence encodes CASSLGPGGSGELFF.